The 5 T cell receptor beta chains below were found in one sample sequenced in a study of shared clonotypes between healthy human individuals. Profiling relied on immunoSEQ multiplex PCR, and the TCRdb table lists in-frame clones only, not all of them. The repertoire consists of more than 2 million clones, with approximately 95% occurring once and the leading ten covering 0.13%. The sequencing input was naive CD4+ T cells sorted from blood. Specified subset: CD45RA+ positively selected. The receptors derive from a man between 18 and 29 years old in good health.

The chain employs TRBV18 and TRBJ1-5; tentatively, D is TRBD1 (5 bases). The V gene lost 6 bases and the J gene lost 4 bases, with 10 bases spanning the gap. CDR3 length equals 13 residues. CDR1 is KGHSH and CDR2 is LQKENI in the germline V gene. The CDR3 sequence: CASSTGLNQPQHF. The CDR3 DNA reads TGTGCCAGCTCTACGGGGCTTAATCAGCCCCAGCATTTT. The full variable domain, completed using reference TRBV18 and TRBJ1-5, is NAGVMQNPRHLVRRRGQEARLRCSPMKGHSHVYWYRQLPEEGLKFMVYLQKENIIDESGMPKERFSAEFPKEGPSILRIQQVVRGDSAAYFCASSTGLNQPQHFGDGTRLSIL.

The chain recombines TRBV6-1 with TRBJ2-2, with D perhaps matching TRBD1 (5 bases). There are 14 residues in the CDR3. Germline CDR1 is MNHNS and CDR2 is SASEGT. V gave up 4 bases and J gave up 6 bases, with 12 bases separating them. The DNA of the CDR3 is TGTGCCAGCAGTGGCCCCACAGGTCCCGGGGAGCTGTTTTTT. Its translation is CASSGPTGPGELFF.

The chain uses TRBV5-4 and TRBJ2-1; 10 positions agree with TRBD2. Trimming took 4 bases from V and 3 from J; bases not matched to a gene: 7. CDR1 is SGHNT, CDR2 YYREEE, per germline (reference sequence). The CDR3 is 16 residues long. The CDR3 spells CASSPRTSGLYNEQFF. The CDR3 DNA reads TGTGCCAGCAGCCCCAGGACTAGCGGACTCTACAATGAGCAGTTCTTC.

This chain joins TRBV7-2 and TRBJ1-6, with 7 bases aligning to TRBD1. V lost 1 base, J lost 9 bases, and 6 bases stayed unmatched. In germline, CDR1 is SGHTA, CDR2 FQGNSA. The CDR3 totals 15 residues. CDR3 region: CASSLDPGGGSPLHF. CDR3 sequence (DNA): TGTGCCAGCAGCTTAGACCCAGGGGGGGGTTCACCCCTCCACTTT. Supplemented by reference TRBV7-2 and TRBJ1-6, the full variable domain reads GAGVSQSPSNKVTEKGKDVELRCDPISGHTALYWYRQSLGQGLEFLIYFQGNSAPDKSGLPSDRFSAERTGGSVSTLTIQRTQQEDSAVYLCASSLDPGGGSPLHFGNGTRLTVT.

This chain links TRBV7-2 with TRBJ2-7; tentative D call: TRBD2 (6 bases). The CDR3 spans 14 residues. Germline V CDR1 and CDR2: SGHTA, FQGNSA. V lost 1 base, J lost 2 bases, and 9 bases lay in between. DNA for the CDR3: TGTGCCAGCAGCTTAGAACTAGCCGCCTACGAGCAGTACTTC. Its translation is CASSLELAAYEQYF.